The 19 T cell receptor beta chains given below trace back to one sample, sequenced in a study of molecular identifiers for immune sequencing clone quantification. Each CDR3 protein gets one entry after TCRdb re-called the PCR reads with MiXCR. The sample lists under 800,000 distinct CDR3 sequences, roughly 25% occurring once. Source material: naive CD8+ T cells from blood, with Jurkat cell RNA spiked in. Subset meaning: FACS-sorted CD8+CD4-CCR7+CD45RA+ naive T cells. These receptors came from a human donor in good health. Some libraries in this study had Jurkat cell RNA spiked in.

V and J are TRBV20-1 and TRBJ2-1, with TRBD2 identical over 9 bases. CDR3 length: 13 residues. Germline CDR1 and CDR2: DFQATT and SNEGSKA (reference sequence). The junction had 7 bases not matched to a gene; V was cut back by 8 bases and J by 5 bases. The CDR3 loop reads CSFLAGTNNEQFF. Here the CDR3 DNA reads TGCAGTTTCCTAGCGGGAACCAACAATGAGCAGTTCTTC.

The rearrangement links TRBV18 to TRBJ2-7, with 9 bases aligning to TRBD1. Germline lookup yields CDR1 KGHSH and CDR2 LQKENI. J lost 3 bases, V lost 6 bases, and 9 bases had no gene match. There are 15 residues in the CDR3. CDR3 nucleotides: TGTGCCAGCTCTGATTCTGGACAGGGGTTCTACGAGCAGTACTTC. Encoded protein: CASSDSGQGFYEQYF.

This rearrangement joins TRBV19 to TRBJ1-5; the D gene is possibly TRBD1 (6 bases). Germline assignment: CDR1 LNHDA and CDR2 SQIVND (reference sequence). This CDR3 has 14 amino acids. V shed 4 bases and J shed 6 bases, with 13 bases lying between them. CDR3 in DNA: TGTGCCAGTAGTACTACAGGGTATGGTCAGCCCCAGCATTTT. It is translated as CASSTTGYGQPQHF.

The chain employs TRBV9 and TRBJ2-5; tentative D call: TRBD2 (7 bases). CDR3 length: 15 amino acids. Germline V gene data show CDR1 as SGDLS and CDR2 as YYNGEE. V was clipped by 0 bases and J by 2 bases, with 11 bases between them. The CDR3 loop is CASSVGGGAQETQYF. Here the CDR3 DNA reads TGTGCCAGCAGCGTAGGAGGGGGGGCACAAGAGACCCAGTACTTC. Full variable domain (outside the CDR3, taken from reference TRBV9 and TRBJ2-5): DSGVTQTPKHLITATGQRVTLRCSPRSGDLSVYWYQQSLDQGLQFLIQYYNGEERAKGNILERFSAQQFPDLHSELNLSSLELGDSALYFCASSVGGGAQETQYFGPGTRLLVL.

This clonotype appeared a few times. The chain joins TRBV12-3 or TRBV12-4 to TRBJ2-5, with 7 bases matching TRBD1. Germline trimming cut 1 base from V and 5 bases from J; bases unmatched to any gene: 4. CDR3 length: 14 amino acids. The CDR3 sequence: CASSLVGGDETQYF. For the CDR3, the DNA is TGTGCCAGCAGTTTAGTAGGGGGCGATGAGACCCAGTACTTC.

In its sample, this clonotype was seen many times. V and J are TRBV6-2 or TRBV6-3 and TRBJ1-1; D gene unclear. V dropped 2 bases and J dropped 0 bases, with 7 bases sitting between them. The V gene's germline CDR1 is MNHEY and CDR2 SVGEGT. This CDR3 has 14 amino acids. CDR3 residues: CASSYDILNTEAFF. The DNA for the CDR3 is TGTGCCAGCAGTTACGACATTCTGAACACTGAAGCTTTCTTT.

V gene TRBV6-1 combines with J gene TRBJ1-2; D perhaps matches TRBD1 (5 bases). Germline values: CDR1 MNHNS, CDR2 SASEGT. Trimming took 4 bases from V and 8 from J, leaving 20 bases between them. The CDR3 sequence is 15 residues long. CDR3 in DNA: TGTGCCAGCAGTGTTACAGGCTACGCTTTGAAAGGCTACACCTTC. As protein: CASSVTGYALKGYTF.

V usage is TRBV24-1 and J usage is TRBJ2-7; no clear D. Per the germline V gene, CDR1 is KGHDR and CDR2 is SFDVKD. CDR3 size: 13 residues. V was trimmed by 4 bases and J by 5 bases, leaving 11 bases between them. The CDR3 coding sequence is TGTGCCACCAGTGACTTGGATCACAACGAGCAGTACTTC. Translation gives CATSDLDHNEQYF.

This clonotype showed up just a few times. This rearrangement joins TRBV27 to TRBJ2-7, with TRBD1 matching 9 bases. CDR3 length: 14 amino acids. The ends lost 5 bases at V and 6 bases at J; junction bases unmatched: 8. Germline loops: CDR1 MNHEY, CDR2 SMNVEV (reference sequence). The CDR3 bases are TGTGCCAGCAGTGACCGGGACAGGGTTGGCGAGCAGTACTTC. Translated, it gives CASSDRDRVGEQYF.

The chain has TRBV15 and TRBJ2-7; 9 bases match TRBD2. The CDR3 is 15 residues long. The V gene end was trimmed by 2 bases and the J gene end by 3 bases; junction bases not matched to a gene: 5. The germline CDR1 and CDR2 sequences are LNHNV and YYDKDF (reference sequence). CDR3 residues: CATSRPGTSLYEQYF. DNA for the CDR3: TGTGCCACCAGCAGACCCGGGACTAGCCTCTACGAGCAGTACTTC.

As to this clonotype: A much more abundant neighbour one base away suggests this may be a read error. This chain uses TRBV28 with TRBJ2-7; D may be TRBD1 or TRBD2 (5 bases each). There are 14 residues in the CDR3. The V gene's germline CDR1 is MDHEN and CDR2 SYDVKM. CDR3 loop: CASSFGTYAYGQYF. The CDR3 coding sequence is TGTGCCAGCAGTTTCGGGACGTACGCCTACGGGCAGTACTTC.

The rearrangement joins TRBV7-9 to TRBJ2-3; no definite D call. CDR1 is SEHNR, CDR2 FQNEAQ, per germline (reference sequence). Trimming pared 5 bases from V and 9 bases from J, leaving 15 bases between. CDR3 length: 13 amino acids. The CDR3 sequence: CASSMDPGHTQYF. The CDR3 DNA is TGTGCCAGCAGCATGGACCCAGGTCACACGCAGTATTTT. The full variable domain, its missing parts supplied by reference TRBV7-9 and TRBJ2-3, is DTGVSQNPRHKITKRGQNVTFRCDPISEHNRLYWYRQTLGQGPEFLTYFQNEAQLEKSRLLSDRFSAERPKGSFSTLEIQRTEQGDSAMYLCASSMDPGHTQYFGPGTRLTVL.

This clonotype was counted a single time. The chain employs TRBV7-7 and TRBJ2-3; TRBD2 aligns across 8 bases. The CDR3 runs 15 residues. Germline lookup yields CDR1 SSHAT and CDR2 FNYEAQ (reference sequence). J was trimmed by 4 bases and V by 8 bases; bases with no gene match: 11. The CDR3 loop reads CASRRGGAGPDTQYF. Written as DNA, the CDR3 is TGTGCCAGCCGCCGGGGGGGGGCCGGCCCAGATACGCAGTATTTT.

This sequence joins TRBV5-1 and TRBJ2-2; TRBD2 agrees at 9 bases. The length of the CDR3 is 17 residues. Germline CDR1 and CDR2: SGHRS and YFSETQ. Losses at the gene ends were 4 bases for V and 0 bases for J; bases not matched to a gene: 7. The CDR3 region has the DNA TGCGCCAGCAGCCCGGCCCCTAGCGGGACGAACACCGGGGAGCTGTTTTTT. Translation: CASSPAPSGTNTGELFF. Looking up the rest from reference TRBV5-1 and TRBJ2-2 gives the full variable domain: KAGVTQTPRYLIKTRGQQVTLSCSPISGHRSVSWYQQTPGQGLQFLFEYFSETQRNKGNFPGRFSGRQFSNSRSEMNVSTLELGDSALYLCASSPAPSGTNTGELFFGEGSRLTVL.

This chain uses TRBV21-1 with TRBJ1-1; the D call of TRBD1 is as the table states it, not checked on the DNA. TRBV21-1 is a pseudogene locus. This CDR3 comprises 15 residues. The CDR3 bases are TGTGCCAGCAGCACCCAACAGGGGATGAACACTGAAGCTTTCTTT. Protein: CASSTQQGMNTEAFF.

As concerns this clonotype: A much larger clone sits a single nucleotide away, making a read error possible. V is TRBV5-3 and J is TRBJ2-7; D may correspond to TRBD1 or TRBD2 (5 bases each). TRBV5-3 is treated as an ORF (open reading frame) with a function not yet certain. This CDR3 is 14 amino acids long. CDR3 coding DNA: TGCGCCAGCAGCCAAGAATTGGGGGTCTACGAGAAGTACTTC. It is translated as CASSQELGVYEKYF.

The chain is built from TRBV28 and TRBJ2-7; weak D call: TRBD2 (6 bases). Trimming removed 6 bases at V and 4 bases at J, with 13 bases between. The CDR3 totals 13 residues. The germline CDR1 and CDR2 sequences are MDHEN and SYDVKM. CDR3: CASSQLAKYEQYF. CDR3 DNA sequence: TGTGCCAGCAGCCAACTAGCAAAGTACGAGCAGTACTTC.

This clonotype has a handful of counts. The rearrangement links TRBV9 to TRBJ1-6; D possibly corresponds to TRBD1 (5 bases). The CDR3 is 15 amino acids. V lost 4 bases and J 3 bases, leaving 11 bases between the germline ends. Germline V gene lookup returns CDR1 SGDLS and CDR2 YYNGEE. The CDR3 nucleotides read TGTGCCAGCAGCCTCGGGAGGGGCTATAATTCACCCCTCCACTTT. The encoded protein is CASSLGRGYNSPLHF.

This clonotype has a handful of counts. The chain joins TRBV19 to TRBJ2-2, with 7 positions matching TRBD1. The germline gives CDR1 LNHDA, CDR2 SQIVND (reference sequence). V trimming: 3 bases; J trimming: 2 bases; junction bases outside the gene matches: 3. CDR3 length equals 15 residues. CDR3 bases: TGTGCCAGTAGTATGTACAGGGGAAACACCGGGGAGCTGTTTTTT. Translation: CASSMYRGNTGELFF.